Following are 25 T cell receptor beta chains from one sample sequenced in a study of blood T cell repertoires in COVID-19. Libraries were prepared by immunoSEQ multiplex PCR; TCRdb keeps only in-frame clonotypes and omits some of them. The sample contains a few hundred thousand clones, around 89% of which appear only once. Sequenced: PBMCs or T cells enriched from blood (not recorded which). The receptors come from a woman aged 40 to 55 who had recovered from COVID-19.

The gene calls are TRBV6-5 and TRBJ1-3; D gene ambiguous. The germline CDR1 and CDR2 sequences are MNHEY and SVGAGI. The CDR3 is made up of 15 amino acids. Trimming removed 3 bases from V and 1 base from J, with 10 bases in between. The CDR3 loop reads CASSYARRSGNTIYF. The DNA of the CDR3 is TGTGCCAGCAGTTATGCTAGGAGATCTGGAAACACCATATATTTT.

This clone was observed once. The chain uses TRBV9 and TRBJ1-3, with D hard to call. The germline V gene has CDR1 SGDLS and CDR2 YYNGEE. Trimming pared 4 bases from V and 0 bases from J, leaving 11 bases between. The CDR3 contains 15 residues. The CDR3 spells CASSSSPLSGNTIYF. The CDR3 bases are TGTGCCAGCAGCTCGAGTCCGCTCTCTGGAAACACCATATATTTT.

This clone was seen a handful of times. This rearrangement joins TRBV19 to TRBJ1-1, with 8 bases lining up with TRBD1. The CDR3 spans 15 residues. CDR1 and CDR2 (germline): LNHDA, SQIVND (reference sequence). The trim removed 6 bases at V and 1 base at J, leaving 7 bases unmatched. In nucleotides, the CDR3 is TGTGCCAGTAGGGAGATGACAGGGGAGAACACTGAAGCTTTCTTT. Its translation: CASREMTGENTEAFF.

This clone was observed a few times. This chain uses TRBV5-1 with TRBJ2-1; 12 nucleotides agree with TRBD2. V was clipped by 2 bases and J by 9 bases; unmatched bases: 6. The CDR3 runs 15 residues. Looked up from germline, CDR1 is SGHRS and CDR2 is YFSETQ. For the CDR3, the DNA is TGCGCCAGCAGCTTTCTAGCGGGAGGGCCTCTTGAGCAGTTCTTC. It yields the protein CASSFLAGGPLEQFF.

J is TRBJ2-1 and V is TRBV5-4; TRBD2 aligns across 10 bases. J lost 9 bases, V lost 4 bases, and 13 bases had no gene match. The CDR3 sequence is 16 residues long. CDR1 is SGHNT and CDR2 is YYREEE in the germline V gene (reference sequence). CDR3 DNA sequence: TGTGCCAGCAGCCCCGGACTAGCGGAACTCGTTGGTGAGCAGTTCTTC. It encodes CASSPGLAELVGEQFF.

Regarding this clone: Different DNA sequences within this sample yield the same CDR3. CDR3 sequence: CASSFRGDEQFF. The CDR3 region has the DNA TGTGCCAGCAGCTTCAGAGGCGATGAGCAGTTCTTC. V gene TRBV7-9 combines with J gene TRBJ2-1; D gene ambiguous. CDR1 and CDR2 from the germline V gene are SEHNR and FQNEAQ (reference sequence). V lost 3 bases, J lost 8 bases, and 8 bases lay in between. The CDR3 sequence is 12 residues long. Using reference TRBV7-9 and TRBJ2-1 for the parts outside the CDR3, the full variable domain is DTGVSQNPRHKITKRGQNVTFRCDPISEHNRLYWYRQTLGQGPEFLTYFQNEAQLEKSRLLSDRFSAERPKGSFSTLEIQRTEQGDSAMYLCASSFRGDEQFFGPGTRLTVL.

The genes are TRBV19 and TRBJ2-3; 8 positions agree with TRBD2. Unmatched junction bases numbered 7, after V lost 3 bases and J lost 2 bases. The CDR3 is made up of 16 amino acids. Germline V gene sequence: CDR1 LNHDA, CDR2 SQIVND (reference sequence). The CDR3 DNA is TGTGCCAGTAGTATTTTCTTAGCGGGACCCACAGATACGCAGTATTTT. Its protein product is CASSIFLAGPTDTQYF. The variable domain in full, with the rest retrieved from reference TRBV19 and TRBJ2-3, is DGGITQSPKYLFRKEGQNVTLSCEQNLNHDAMYWYRQDPGQGLRLIYYSQIVNDFQKGDIAEGYSVSREKKESFPLTVTSAQKNPTAFYLCASSIFLAGPTDTQYFGPGTRLTVL.

This chain uses TRBV25-1 with TRBJ1-1, with 7 nucleotides matching TRBD1. Looked up from germline, CDR1 is MGHDK and CDR2 is SYGVNS. The CDR3 covers 13 residues. The V gene end was trimmed by 2 bases and the J gene end by 5 bases; junction bases not matched to a gene: 2. CDR3 protein: CASSEAGGTEAFF. The CDR3 nucleotides read TGTGCCAGCAGTGAAGCAGGGGGTACTGAAGCTTTCTTT.

Concerning this clone itself: A read error may produce the germline difference seen at one junction end. The rearrangement uses TRBV7-6 and TRBJ2-7; the match to TRBD2 covers 7 bases. The CDR3 is made up of 12 amino acids. Germline values: CDR1 SGHVS, CDR2 FNYEAQ. The CDR3 sequence is CASSLEPSGRHF. In DNA form, the CDR3 reads TGTGCCAGCAGCTTAGAGCCTAGCGGACGGCACTTC.

The chain links TRBV27 to TRBJ2-1; D possibly corresponds to TRBD2 (6 bases). V dropped 5 bases and J dropped 5 bases, with 16 bases sitting between them. The CDR3 totals 15 residues. Looked up from germline, CDR1 is MNHEY and CDR2 is SMNVEV (reference sequence). The CDR3 nucleotides read TGTGCCAGCAGTAAGCTGGGGGGAGTCGACAATGAGCAGTTCTTC. It codes for CASSKLGGVDNEQFF.

The chain is built from TRBV10-3 and TRBJ1-1; 7 bases are shared with TRBD1. The germline V gene encodes CDR1 ENHRY and CDR2 SYGVKD. J lost 1 base, V lost 11 bases, and 4 bases had no gene match. There are 12 residues in the CDR3. CDR3 in amino acids: CASRQGNTEAFF. CDR3 sequence (DNA): TGTGCCTCACGACAGGGGAACACTGAAGCTTTCTTT.

The J gene is TRBJ2-5, the V gene TRBV12-5; TRBD2 might be the D (5 bases). Trimming stripped 2 bases from V and 5 bases from J, with 24 bases between. The CDR3 extends over 18 amino acids. Germline loops: CDR1 LGHNT, CDR2 FRNRAP. The CDR3 nucleotides read TGTGCTAGTGGTTTGCCGACACCGAAGACTCGTCCGGGGGAGACCCAGTACTTC. This translates into CASGLPTPKTRPGETQYF.

The chain uses TRBV4-1 and TRBJ2-7; 9 bases align to TRBD1. V lost 0 bases to trimming and J lost 4 bases; unmatched junction nucleotides: 7. CDR1 and CDR2 from the germline V gene are MGHRA and YSYEKL. The CDR3 runs to 16 residues. The CDR3 loop is CASSQDQAQGAYEQYF. The CDR3, as DNA: TGCGCCAGCAGCCAAGATCAAGCACAGGGGGCTTACGAGCAGTACTTC.

The V and J genes are TRBV7-2 and TRBJ2-3; the match to TRBD2 covers 8 bases. V trimming: 3 bases; J trimming: 3 bases; junction bases outside the gene matches: 5. CDR1 is SGHTA and CDR2 is FQGNSA in the germline V gene. This CDR3 contains 15 residues. The CDR3 here is CASSFKRESTDTQYF. The CDR3 DNA reads TGTGCCAGCAGCTTCAAGCGGGAGTCGACAGATACGCAGTATTTT.

The chain is built from TRBV13 and TRBJ2-1, with D possibly TRBD1 on 5 matching bases. In germline, CDR1 is PRHDT, CDR2 FYEKMQ (reference sequence). V gave up 2 bases and J gave up 3 bases, with 8 bases separating them. The CDR3 contains 14 residues. The CDR3 DNA reads TGTGCCAGCAGCTTACCGACAGACTACAATGAGCAGTTCTTC. Its protein is CASSLPTDYNEQFF.

The chain joins TRBV27 to TRBJ2-2, with 13 bases that match TRBD2. V dropped 6 bases and J dropped 1; count of bases not matched to a gene: 5. Germline V gene data show CDR1 as MNHEY and CDR2 as SMNVEV (reference sequence). This CDR3 comprises 17 residues. CDR3 DNA: TGTGCCAGCAGGGGACTAGCGGGATCTATGAACACCGGGGAGCTGTTTTTT. Encoded protein: CASRGLAGSMNTGELFF.

The J gene is TRBJ2-5, the V gene TRBV5-1; 10 nucleotides agree with TRBD2. The CDR3 length is 18 residues. Germline CDR1 is SGHRS and CDR2 is YFSETQ. V shed 0 bases and J 5 bases; nucleotides not matched to a gene: 13. CDR3 sequence: CASSLGVAASGSSETQYF. The CDR3 DNA sequence: TGCGCCAGCAGCTTGGGAGTCGCGGCTAGCGGGAGCAGCGAGACCCAGTACTTC.

The chain employs TRBV19 and TRBJ1-2, with 8 positions matching TRBD1. CDR3 length: 16 amino acids. Unmatched junction bases numbered 11, after V lost 3 bases and J lost 5 bases. Germline values: CDR1 LNHDA, CDR2 SQIVND (reference sequence). This chain's CDR3 is CASSIRSGDRQYGYTF. CDR3 coding DNA: TGTGCCAGTAGTATTAGGAGTGGGGACAGGCAGTATGGCTACACCTTC.

V usage is TRBV5-1 and J usage is TRBJ2-3; 13 positions match TRBD2. V lost 4 bases to trimming and J lost 2 bases; unmatched junction nucleotides: 4. CDR1 SGHRS and CDR2 YFSETQ come from the germline V gene. There are 16 residues in the CDR3. The CDR3 sequence is CASSELAGGPTDTQYF. The CDR3 DNA is TGCGCCAGCAGCGAACTAGCGGGAGGGCCCACAGATACGCAGTATTTT. Variable domain in full (rest from reference TRBV5-1 and TRBJ2-3): KAGVTQTPRYLIKTRGQQVTLSCSPISGHRSVSWYQQTPGQGLQFLFEYFSETQRNKGNFPGRFSGRQFSNSRSEMNVSTLELGDSALYLCASSELAGGPTDTQYFGPGTRLTVL.

V and J are TRBV7-6 and TRBJ2-1; D perhaps matches TRBD2 (7 bases). CDR1 is SGHVS and CDR2 is FNYEAQ in the germline V gene. The CDR3 is 15 residues long. V lost 5 bases and J lost 13, with 24 bases in between. The CDR3 nucleotides read TGTGCCAGCAGCCCAGGGAGGGGGATGGCCAAAGCACAGTTCTTC. This codes for CASSPGRGMAKAQFF.

The chain carries TRBV30 and TRBJ2-1, with D possibly TRBD2 on 5 matching bases. Germline lookup yields CDR1 GTSNPN and CDR2 SVGIG (reference sequence). Between the trimmed V and J ends, which lost 8 bases and 0 bases, there was a span of 14 bases. CDR3 size: 14 residues. The CDR3 DNA sequence: TGTGCCATTAACGGGGTCCTCTCCTACAATGAGCAGTTCTTC. Protein sequence: CAINGVLSYNEQFF.

The chain carries TRBV5-1 and TRBJ1-5; possibly TRBD1 for D (5 bases). This CDR3 has 13 residues. Trimming took off 3 bases at V and 4 bases at J, with 8 bases between the two ends. From germline, CDR1 is SGHRS and CDR2 YFSETQ. CDR3 protein: CASSYSGNQPQHF. CDR3 coding DNA: TGCGCCAGCAGCTACTCAGGGAATCAGCCCCAGCATTTT.

The rearrangement links TRBV7-9 to TRBJ2-1; possibly TRBD1 for D (5 bases). The CDR3 runs 13 residues. CDR1 is SEHNR and CDR2 is FQNEAQ in the germline V gene (reference sequence). With 4 bases removed from V and 10 bases from J, the gap between germline ends came to 14 bases. The CDR3 region is CASSSTALGEQFF. In DNA, the CDR3 is TGTGCCAGCAGCTCGACAGCCCTGGGGGAGCAGTTCTTC.

The V and J genes are TRBV11-2 and TRBJ1-3; the match to TRBD1 covers 7 bases. The germline V gene has CDR1 SGHAT and CDR2 FQNNGV. J was trimmed by 4 bases and V by 2 bases; bases with no gene match: 5. This CDR3 has 15 amino acids. The CDR3 reads CASSLSRTGGNTIYF. The CDR3 DNA reads TGTGCCAGCAGCTTATCCCGGACAGGCGGAAACACCATATATTTT.

The chain uses TRBV2 and TRBJ1-2; 8 nucleotides line up with TRBD1. V dropped 3 bases and J dropped 4; count of bases not matched to a gene: 4. The CDR3 extends over 14 amino acids. The germline gives CDR1 SNHLY, CDR2 FYNNEI. DNA of the CDR3: TGTGCCAGCAGTGACGACAGGGGCTTCTATGGCTACACCTTC. Amino acids: CASSDDRGFYGYTF.